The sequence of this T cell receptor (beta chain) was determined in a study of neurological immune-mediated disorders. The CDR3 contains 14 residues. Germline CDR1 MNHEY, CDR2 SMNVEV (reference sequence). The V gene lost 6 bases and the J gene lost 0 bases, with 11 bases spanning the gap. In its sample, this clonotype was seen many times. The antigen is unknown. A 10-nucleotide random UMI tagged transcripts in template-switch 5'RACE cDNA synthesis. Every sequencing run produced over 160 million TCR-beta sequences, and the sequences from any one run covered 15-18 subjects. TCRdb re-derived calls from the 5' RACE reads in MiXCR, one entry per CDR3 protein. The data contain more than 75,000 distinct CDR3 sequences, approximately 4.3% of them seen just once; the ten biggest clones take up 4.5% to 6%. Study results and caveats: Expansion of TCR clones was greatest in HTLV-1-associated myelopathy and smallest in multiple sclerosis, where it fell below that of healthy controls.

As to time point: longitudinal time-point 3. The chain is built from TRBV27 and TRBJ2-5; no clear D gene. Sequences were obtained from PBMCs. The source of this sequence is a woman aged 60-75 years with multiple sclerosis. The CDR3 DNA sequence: TGTGCCAGCAGCCCCTTAGGACACCAAGAGACCCAGTACTTC. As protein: CASSPLGHQETQYF.